This passage covers 13 T cell receptor beta chains from one sample sequenced in a study of PD-1 blockade in classical Hodgkin lymphoma. The method was immunoSEQ multiplex PCR; TCRdb's version includes in-frame clones alone and lacks a portion of them. The sample records about 110,000 clones, 80% to 90% being singletons. Exposure to brentuximab vedotin varied, and each patient had relapsed following autologous stem cell transplantation. The sequences come from peripheral blood mononuclear cells (PBMCs), collected before the second cycle of nivolumab. These receptors were collected from a human donor with classical Hodgkin lymphoma.

The chain joins TRBV27 to TRBJ1-2, with TRBD1 matching 9 bases. V gave up 2 bases and J gave up 6 bases; unmatched junction bases: 7. The germline V gene encodes CDR1 MNHEY and CDR2 SMNVEV (reference sequence). The CDR3 sequence is 15 residues long. CDR3 sequence (DNA): TGTGCCAGCAGTTTACGGGTACGGGACAGGGATGGCTACACCTTC. It yields the protein CASSLRVRDRDGYTF.

The V gene is TRBV7-2, the J gene TRBJ2-1, with TRBD2 matching 11 bases. Unmatched junction bases numbered 4, after V lost 3 bases and J lost 9 bases. Germline V gene data show CDR1 as SGHTA and CDR2 as FQGNSA. This CDR3 region has 14 residues. Here the CDR3 reads CASSFSGRAGEQFF. The CDR3 region has the DNA TGTGCCAGCAGCTTTAGCGGGAGGGCCGGTGAGCAGTTCTTC. Filled out from reference TRBV7-2 and TRBJ2-1, the complete variable domain reads GAGVSQSPSNKVTEKGKDVELRCDPISGHTALYWYRQSLGQGLEFLIYFQGNSAPDKSGLPSDRFSAERTGGSVSTLTIQRTQQEDSAVYLCASSFSGRAGEQFFGPGTRLTVL.

The V and J genes are TRBV29-1 and TRBJ1-1, with D perhaps matching TRBD1 (5 bases). Germline lookup yields CDR1 SQVTM and CDR2 ANQGSEA. The V end was cut by 1 base, the J end by 0 bases, with 6 bases between. CDR3 length equals 13 residues. The CDR3 DNA follows: TGCAGCGTTGAAGGACAGATGAACACTGAAGCTTTCTTT. Amino acid sequence: CSVEGQMNTEAFF.

This clone was recorded once. V usage is TRBV30 and J usage is TRBJ2-1; 9 nucleotides agree with TRBD2. Germline lookup yields CDR1 GTSNPN and CDR2 SVGIG (reference sequence). This CDR3 contains 12 residues. V lost 8 bases and J lost 9; bases outside the gene matches: 8. The CDR3 spells CARTGLAGEQFF. The DNA for the CDR3 is TGTGCCCGCACGGGACTAGCAGGTGAGCAGTTCTTC. Full variable domain (missing parts from reference TRBV30 and TRBJ2-1): SQTIHQWPATLVQPVGSPLSLECTVEGTSNPNLYWYRQAAGRGLQLLFYSVGIGQISSEVPQNLSASRPQDRQFILSSKKLLLSDSGFYLCARTGLAGEQFFGPGTRLTVL.

The rearrangement links TRBV7-9 to TRBJ2-5, with TRBD2 matching 13 bases. This CDR3 has 18 amino acids. Germline loops: CDR1 SEHNR, CDR2 FQNEAQ (reference sequence). V gave up 2 bases and J gave up 1 base; unmatched junction bases: 7. The CDR3: CASSLLERLAGGQETQYF. The CDR3 bases are TGTGCCAGCAGCTTACTAGAACGACTAGCGGGAGGCCAAGAGACCCAGTACTTC.

The V gene is TRBV5-4, the J gene TRBJ2-3; possibly TRBD2 for D (7 bases). V gave up 0 bases and J gave up 2 bases, with 13 bases separating them. CDR3 length equals 16 residues. CDR1 and CDR2 from the germline V gene are SGHNT and YYREEE (reference sequence). The chain's CDR3 is CASSLGTAGITDTQYF. CDR3 bases: TGTGCCAGCAGCTTGGGGACAGCGGGGATCACAGATACGCAGTATTTT.

A note on this clone: The junction departs from the called germline gene at one end, perhaps through a read error. The rearrangement links TRBV7-6 to TRBJ1-1; D possibly corresponds to TRBD1 (5 bases). Germline lookup yields CDR1 SGHVS and CDR2 FNYEAQ. The CDR3 is 14 amino acids. CDR3 amino acids: CATAAGPQNAEAFF. CDR3 bases: TGTGCCACCGCCGCGGGACCCCAGAACGCTGAAGCTTTCTTT.

This clone was observed a single time. This chain connects TRBV5-4 to TRBJ2-6; D is possibly TRBD2 (5 bases). CDR3 length equals 16 residues. The V end lost 2 bases, the J end lost 0 bases, and 9 bases lay between the germline ends. The germline V gene has CDR1 SGHNT and CDR2 YYREEE (reference sequence). CDR3 DNA: TGTGCCAGCAGCTTTAGGGAGCTCTCTGGGGCCAACGTCCTGACTTTC. Protein: CASSFRELSGANVLTF.

The chain is built from TRBV23-1 and TRBJ1-3; D is unclear. TRBV23-1 is assigned to the ORF class and has an uncertain function. Trimming removed 2 bases at V and 0 bases at J, with 11 bases between. The CDR3 contains 16 residues. CDR3 bases: TGCGCCAGCAGTCAACCGACACGGAGCTCTGGAAACACCATATATTTT. Protein: CASSQPTRSSGNTIYF.

A note on this clone: One end of the junction does not line up with germline, which may come from a read error. The genes are TRBV15 and TRBJ2-3, with D unresolved. Germline V CDR1 and CDR2: LNHNV, YYDKDF (reference sequence). There are 15 residues in the CDR3. CDR3 coding DNA: TGTGCCACCAGCCGAGAGACGGTCAGCACAGATACGCAGTATTTT. Residues: CATSRETVSTDTQYF. The whole variable domain, remainder taken from reference TRBV15 and TRBJ2-3, is DAMVIQNPRYQVTQFGKPVTLSCSQTLNHNVMYWYQQKSSQAPKLLFHYYDKDFNNEADTPDNFQSRRPNTSFCFLDIRSPGLGDTAMYLCATSRETVSTDTQYFGPGTRLTVL.

The chain is built from TRBV5-1 and TRBJ2-3, with TRBD2 matching over 9 bases. This CDR3 has 16 residues. Germline V gene sequence: CDR1 SGHRS, CDR2 YFSETQ. After removal of 2 bases from V and 2 bases from J, the junction contained 6 bases not matched to a gene. Here the CDR3 DNA reads TGCGCCAGCAGCTTAATTAGCGGGAGCTTCACAGATACGCAGTATTTT. Translating gives CASSLISGSFTDTQYF.

The chain combines TRBV7-9 with TRBJ2-7; D is undetermined. V was shortened by 4 bases and J by 2 bases, with 12 bases between the two germline ends. The CDR3 totals 14 residues. Germline loops: CDR1 SEHNR, CDR2 FQNEAQ (reference sequence). The CDR3 DNA is TGTGCCAGCAGCTCTTCCAGCGAAACCTACGAGCAGTACTTC. Protein sequence: CASSSSSETYEQYF.

The chain links TRBV11-2 to TRBJ2-7; D remains unclear. V lost 1 base and J lost 7, with 5 bases in between. Looked up from germline, CDR1 is SGHAT and CDR2 is FQNNGV. The CDR3 runs to 11 residues. The CDR3: CASSLGLEQYF. CDR3 in DNA: TGTGCCAGCAGCTTAGGGCTGGAGCAGTACTTC.